The 20 T cell receptor beta chains given below trace back to one sample, sequenced in a study of prognosis after radiotherapy for stage I lung cancer. It was by two-round multiplex PCR that TCR beta CDR3 was amplified from genomic DNA. During first-round PCR, primers specific to each TRBV and TRBJ gene were used. TCRdb re-called the multiplex PCR reads with MiXCR, one entry per CDR3 protein. The table lists approximately 35,000 distinct CDR3 sequences, less than 40% of them singletons, with around 17% in the top ten. The source was PBMCs, collected before or after stereotactic body radiation therapy (not recorded which). These receptors were collected from a donor over 45 with non-small cell lung cancer.

This clonotype has a count of ten or more. The J gene is TRBJ1-5, the V gene TRBV20-1; D not resolved. Germline V CDR1 and CDR2: DFQATT, SNEGSKA (reference sequence). Trimming removed 4 bases from V and 3 bases from J, with 10 bases in between. This CDR3 region has 13 residues. The CDR3 sequence is CSAIRGSNQPQHF. The CDR3 bases are TGCAGTGCTATTCGGGGATCCAATCAGCCCCAGCATTTT.

This clonotype was counted at least ten times. The rearrangement joins TRBV6-4 to TRBJ2-3; D is perhaps TRBD2 (6 bases). The V gene's germline CDR1 is MRHNA and CDR2 SNTAGT. Trimming removed 6 bases at V and 1 base at J, with 17 bases between. The CDR3 has 16 residues. The CDR3 sequence is CASSPGTPLGTDTQYF. The CDR3 bases are TGTGCCAGCAGCCCCGGGACTCCCCTGGGCACAGATACGCAGTATTTT.

The gene calls are TRBV6-1 and TRBJ1-3; no clear D gene. V was pared by 6 bases and J by 0 bases, with 6 bases between. The CDR3 is 13 amino acids. Per germline, CDR1 MNHNS and CDR2 SASEGT. The CDR3 coding sequence is TGTGCCAGCAGCCAGAGCTCTGGAAACACCATATATTTT. The encoded protein is CASSQSSGNTIYF.

This clonotype was counted at least ten times. The rearrangement uses TRBV6-2 or TRBV6-3 and TRBJ2-1; 13 bases map to TRBD2. The V and J ends lost 2 bases and 3 bases, in that order; junction bases with no gene match: 1. The CDR3 sequence is 16 residues long. The germline V gene has CDR1 MNHEY and CDR2 SVGEGT. The CDR3 is CASSYGTSGVYNEQFF. CDR3 sequence (DNA): TGTGCCAGCAGTTACGGGACTAGCGGGGTCTACAATGAGCAGTTCTTC.

On this clonotype: The junction and the germline gene differ at one end; a read error may be behind it. V and J are TRBV6-1 and TRBJ2-6; the D is unclear. CDR3 size: 15 residues. The germline V gene has CDR1 MNHNS and CDR2 SASEGT. The CDR3 reads CASSDHSSVANFLTF. The CDR3 coding sequence is TGTGCCAGCAGTGACCACAGCTCTGTGGCCAACTTCCTGACTTTC.

The chain uses TRBV7-2 and TRBJ2-3; 12 nucleotides match TRBD2. The CDR3 is 15 residues long. After removal of 5 bases from V and 1 base from J, the junction contained 1 base not matched to a gene. The germline gives CDR1 SGHTA, CDR2 FQGNSA. CDR3 in DNA: TGTGCCAGCAGCCCTAGCGGGGGGGGCACAGATACGCAGTATTTT. Amino acids: CASSPSGGGTDTQYF. Full variable domain (rest looked up from reference TRBV7-2 and TRBJ2-3): GAGVSQSPSNKVTEKGKDVELRCDPISGHTALYWYRQSLGQGLEFLIYFQGNSAPDKSGLPSDRFSAERTGGSVSTLTIQRTQQEDSAVYLCASSPSGGGTDTQYFGPGTRLTVL.

This clonotype is termed medium-sized. V usage is TRBV6-1 and J usage is TRBJ2-7; 8 bases map to TRBD1. The CDR3 is 12 amino acids. CDR1 is MNHNS and CDR2 is SASEGT in the germline V gene. The J segment lost 7 bases and the V segment lost 7 bases, leaving 6 bases of the junction unmatched. The CDR3 loop is CASTDREGEQYF. The CDR3 DNA reads as TGTGCCAGCACGGACAGGGAAGGAGAGCAGTACTTC.

Points on this clonotype: It may be a read error: a sequence one base away is much more abundant. The CDR3 sequence: CASSEVGSPIQYF. The CDR3 DNA sequence: TGTGCCAGCAGTGAAGTAGGGTCTCCGATTCAGTACTTC. The rearrangement joins TRBV6-2 or TRBV6-3 to TRBJ2-4; D is unresolved. The ends were cut back, 5 bases at V and 10 bases at J, with 15 bases in the middle. The CDR3 is made up of 13 amino acids. The germline V gene has CDR1 MNHEY and CDR2 SVGEGT.

In regard to this clonotype: Relative to the germline gene, one junction end is altered; a read error may explain this. The DNA of the CDR3 is TGTGCCAGCAGTTACCCCCCCCGAAGGGGGCGCACCTGGGAGCTGTTTTTT. Encoded protein: CASSYPPRRGRTWELFF. The rearrangement joins TRBV6-5 to TRBJ2-2, with TRBD1 identical over 7 bases. Germline V CDR1 and CDR2: MNHEY, SVGAGI. The CDR3 contains 17 residues.

Details on this clonotype: A far larger clone is one base from this, pointing to a likely read error. The chain has TRBV6-2 or TRBV6-3 and TRBJ2-3; D uncertain. Germline V gene lookup returns CDR1 MNHEY and CDR2 SVGEGT. The CDR3 is 13 amino acids. The CDR3: CASSDFEADTKYF. The CDR3 bases are TGTGCCAGCAGTGACTTCGAGGCAGATACGAAGTATTTT.

Worth noting for this clonotype: Without the conserved terminal phenylalanine or tryptophan, this CDR3 likely stems from a read error. V gene TRBV6-5 combines with J gene TRBJ2-7; 9 nucleotides agree with TRBD1. Germline lookup yields CDR1 MNHEY and CDR2 SVGAGI. There are 16 residues in the CDR3. CDR3 DNA: TGTGCCAGCATTTACTCAAGACAGGGGGGATCCTACGAGCAGTACCTC. Its protein is CASIYSRQGGSYEQYL.

The chain employs TRBV5-1 and TRBJ1-2, with D maybe TRBD1 (5 bases). This CDR3 spans 12 amino acids. Germline CDR1 and CDR2: SGHRS and YFSETQ. Trimming cost V 0 bases and J 6 bases, with 6 bases left between them. CDR3 sequence: CASSLAGNGYTF. The DNA of the CDR3 is TGCGCCAGCAGCTTGGCAGGGAATGGCTACACCTTC.

In this sample, this clonotype turned up many times. The chain employs TRBV5-1 and TRBJ2-2, with a weak D call TRBD2 (5 bases). V lost 4 bases to trimming and J lost 5 bases, with 21 bases between them. Germline V gene lookup returns CDR1 SGHRS and CDR2 YFSETQ. The CDR3 spans 17 residues. DNA of the CDR3: TGCGCCAGCAGCCCGGGGAGTAACAGTGTGGCGACCGGGGAGCTGTTTTTT. It encodes CASSPGSNSVATGELFF.

As for this clonotype: This likely stems from a read error, as it lies one base from a far larger clone. The chain joins TRBV5-1 to TRBJ2-1; the D gene is possibly TRBD2 (6 bases). The closer fit of TRBJ2-7 to the DNA end suggests the J call may be wrong. Germline V lookup: CDR1 SGHRS, CDR2 YFSETQ. CDR3 size: 14 residues. The CDR3 region is CASSLIGSYDEQYF. In nucleotides, the CDR3 is TGCGCCAGCAGCTTGATCGGGAGTTACGACGAGCAGTACTTC.

This clonotype occurred a few times. The genes are TRBV5-4 and TRBJ2-1; a weak D match, TRBD1 (5 bases). V was shortened by 3 bases and J by 9 bases, with 22 bases between the two germline ends. CDR1 and CDR2 (germline): SGHNT, YYREEE (reference sequence). CDR3 length: 16 residues. CDR3 loop: CASSYQWTRGPGEQFF. The CDR3 nucleotides read TGTGCCAGCAGCTATCAATGGACAAGGGGCCCCGGTGAGCAGTTCTTC.

This clonotype was observed a few times. The chain is built from TRBV6-4 and TRBJ2-3, with TRBD2 matching 10 bases. The CDR3 consists of 17 residues. Germline assignment: CDR1 MRHNA and CDR2 SNTAGT. The CDR3, as DNA: TGTGTCCCCTCGTGGCTAGCGGGAGAGGGAGGCACAGATACGCAGTATTTT. It translates to CVPSWLAGEGGTDTQYF.

This clonotype was seen ten or more times. The chain has TRBV19 and TRBJ1-5; D is perhaps TRBD1 (5 bases). Germline assignment: CDR1 LNHDA and CDR2 SQIVND (reference sequence). V lost 6 bases, J lost 6 bases, and 15 bases lay in between. This CDR3 region has 14 residues. CDR3 coding DNA: TGTGCCAGTAGCCCCGGGGGACGGCGTCAGCCCCAGCATTTT. Translating it yields CASSPGGRRQPQHF.

Details on this clonotype: This may be a read error, as it is one base from a much larger clone. The rearrangement links TRBV11-3 to TRBJ2-5, with D tentatively TRBD2 (5 bases). CDR1 is SGHNT and CDR2 is YENEEA in the germline V gene. The CDR3 has 13 amino acids. The CDR3 reads CTSSGLDQETQYF. CDR3 coding DNA: TGTACCAGCTCCGGACTGGACCAAGAGACCCAGTACTTC. Filled out from reference TRBV11-3 and TRBJ2-5, the complete variable domain reads EAGVVQSPRYKIIEKKQPVAFWCNPISGHNTLYWYLQNLGQGPELLIRYENEEAVDDSQLPKDRFSAERLKGVDSTLKIQPAELGDSAVYLCTSSGLDQETQYFGPGTRLLVL.

This clonotype appeared many times. CDR3 sequence reads: CASSRDYLSSYNEQFF. The CDR3 nucleotides are TGTGCCAGCAGCCGCGACTACCTGAGCTCCTACAATGAGCAGTTCTTC. The V call is TRBV3-1, the J call TRBJ2-1; tentatively, D is TRBD2 (5 bases). The V gene's germline CDR1 is LGHDT and CDR2 YNNKEL (reference sequence). The length of the CDR3 is 16 residues. Trimming cost V 4 bases and J 0 bases, with 13 bases left between them.

For this clonotype: A much larger clone lies a single base off, so this may be a read error. The rearrangement links TRBV6-2 or TRBV6-3 to TRBJ2-5, with 14 nucleotides matching TRBD2. With 6 bases clipped from V and 1 base from J, the junction kept 10 bases outside the gene matches. Germline V CDR1 and CDR2: MNHEY, SVGEGT. The CDR3 runs to 18 residues. This CDR3 is CASSPTTSGGGTQETQYF. In nucleotides, the CDR3 is TGTGCCAGCAGCCCCACGACTAGCGGGGGGGGTACCCAAGAGACCCAGTACTTC.